This TCR beta chain was captured in a study of shared clonotypes between healthy human individuals. The germline V gene has CDR1 SGDLS and CDR2 YYNGEE. The CDR3 runs to 12 residues. Trimming stripped 3 bases from V and 6 bases from J, with 6 bases between. Clones were read by immunoSEQ multiplex PCR, and TCRdb kept only the in-frame ones, dropping some. The table has approximately 720,000 clones, roughly 94% seen once. CD8 cells regarded as naive lacked CD45RO, were positively chosen for CCR7, and omitted terminally differentiated effector memory CD45RA+ cells. The TCR was taken from a man aged 25 to 45 in good health. The V call is TRBV9, the J call TRBJ2-2; D unclear. The sequenced sample consisted of naive CD8+ T cells sorted from blood. The CDR3 spells CASSGVAGELFF. The DNA of the CDR3 is TGTGCCAGCAGCGGCGTCGCCGGGGAGCTGTTTTTT.